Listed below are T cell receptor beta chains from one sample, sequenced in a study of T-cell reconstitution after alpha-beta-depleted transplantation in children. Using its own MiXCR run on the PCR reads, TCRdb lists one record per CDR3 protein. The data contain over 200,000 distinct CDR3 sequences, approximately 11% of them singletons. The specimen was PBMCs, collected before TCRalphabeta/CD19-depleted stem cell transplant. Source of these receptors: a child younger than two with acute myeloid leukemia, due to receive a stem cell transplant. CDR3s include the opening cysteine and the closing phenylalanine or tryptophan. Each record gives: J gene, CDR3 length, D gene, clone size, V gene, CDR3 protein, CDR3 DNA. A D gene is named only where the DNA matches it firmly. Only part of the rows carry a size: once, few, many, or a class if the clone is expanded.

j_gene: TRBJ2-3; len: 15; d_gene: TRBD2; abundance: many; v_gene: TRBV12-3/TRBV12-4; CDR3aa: CASSTSSGRPDTQYF; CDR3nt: TGTGCCAGCAGCACCAGTAGCGGGAGGCCAGATACGCAGTATTTT
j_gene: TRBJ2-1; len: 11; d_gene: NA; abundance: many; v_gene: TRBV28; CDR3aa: CASNLVNEQFF; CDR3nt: TGTGCCAGCAATTTGGTGAATGAGCAGTTCTTC
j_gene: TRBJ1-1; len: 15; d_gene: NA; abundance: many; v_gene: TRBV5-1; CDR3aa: CASSLQGTKNTEAFF; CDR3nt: TGCGCCAGCAGCTTGCAAGGGACTAAGAACACTGAAGCTTTCTTT
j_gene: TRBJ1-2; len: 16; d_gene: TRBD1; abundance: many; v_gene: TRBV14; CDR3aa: CASSRTPGTVNYGYTF; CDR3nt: TGTGCCAGCAGCCGAACTCCCGGGACAGTTAACTATGGCTACACCTTC
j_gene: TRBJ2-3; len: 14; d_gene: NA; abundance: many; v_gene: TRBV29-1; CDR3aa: CSVGGGGGTDTQYF; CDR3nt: TGCAGCGTCGGAGGGGGCGGCGGCACAGATACGCAGTATTTT
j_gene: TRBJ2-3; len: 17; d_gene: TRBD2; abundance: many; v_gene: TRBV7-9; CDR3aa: CASSFGGRALSADTQYF; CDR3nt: TGTGCCAGCAGCTTTGGCGGGAGGGCCCTCTCCGCAGATACGCAGTATTTT
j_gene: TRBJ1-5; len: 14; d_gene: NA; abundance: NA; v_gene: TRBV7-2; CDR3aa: CASSLTGGNQPQLF; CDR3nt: TGTGCCAGCAGCTTAACGGGGGGCAATCAGCCCCAGCTTTTT
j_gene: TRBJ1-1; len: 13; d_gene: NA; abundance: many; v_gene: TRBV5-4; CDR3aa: CASSRRASTEAFF; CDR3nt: TGTGCCAGCAGCCGCCGGGCCTCCACTGAAGCTTTCTTT
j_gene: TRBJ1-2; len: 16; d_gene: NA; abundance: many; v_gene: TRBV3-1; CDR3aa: CASSQDGPNRRYGYTF; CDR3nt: TGTGCCAGCAGCCAAGATGGCCCTAACAGGAGGTATGGCTACACCTTC
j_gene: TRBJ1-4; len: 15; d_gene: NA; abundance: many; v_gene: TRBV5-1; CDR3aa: CASSLRGRLNEKLFF; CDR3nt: TGCGCCAGCAGCTTGAGGGGACGCCTTAATGAAAAACTGTTTTTT
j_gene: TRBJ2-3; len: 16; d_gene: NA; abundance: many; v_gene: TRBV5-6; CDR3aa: CASSHTSWRSTDTQYF; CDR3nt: TGTGCCAGCAGCCATACATCGTGGAGGAGCACAGATACGCAGTATTTT
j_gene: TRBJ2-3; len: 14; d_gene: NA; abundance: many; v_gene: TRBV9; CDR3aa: CASSVGPAGDTQYF; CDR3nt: TGTGCCAGCAGCGTAGGCCCGGCTGGAGATACGCAGTATTTT
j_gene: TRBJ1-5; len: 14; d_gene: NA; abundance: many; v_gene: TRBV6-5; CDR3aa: CASTLDASYQPQHF; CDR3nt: TGTGCCAGCACCCTGGACGCCTCCTATCAGCCCCAGCATTTT
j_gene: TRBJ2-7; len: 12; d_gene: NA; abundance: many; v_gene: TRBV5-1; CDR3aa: CASSPSSDEQYF; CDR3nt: TGCGCCAGCAGTCCGTCTAGCGACGAGCAGTACTTC
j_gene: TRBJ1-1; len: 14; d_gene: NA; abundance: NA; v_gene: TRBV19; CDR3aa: CAGRLGHPNTEAFF; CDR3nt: TGTGCCGGTAGATTGGGACACCCGAACACTGAAGCTTTCTTT